This paragraph covers one T cell receptor (beta chain) sequence. The target antigen is unknown. Under the authors' procedure: Filtering of immunoSEQ junctional sequences could not match full-length read filtering. Clones were read by immunoSEQ multiplex PCR, and TCRdb kept only the in-frame ones, dropping some. That table supplies the V and J calls and clone size; D and trimming were determined from the DNA. The sample lists 2,500,000 or so clones, roughly 93% occurring once. The record originates from a study of shared clonotypes between healthy human individuals. In the study overall: Every donor yielded three CD4 naive, three CD4 memory, two CD8 naive and one CD8 memory plate.

All donors qualified as healthy HIV-negative adults and had experienced no recent acute infections or vaccinations. Study observations and caveats: In general, naive subsets displayed greater estimated richness than memory subsets did.

This TCR came from a man between 18 and 35 years old in good health. Some clones in this sample may be carry-over from other donors' samples. Input material: naive CD4+ T cells from PBMCs. Subset denoted: CD45RA+ positively selected.

The chain's CDR3 is CASSAGATGYNEQFF. DNA of the CDR3: TGTGCCAGCAGCGCGGGAGCCACCGGTTACAATGAGCAGTTCTTC. The V and J genes are TRBV6-1 and TRBJ2-1; 7 positions match TRBD2. J gave up 4 bases and V 6 bases, and 9 bases lay outside the gene matches. The germline V gene encodes CDR1 MNHNS and CDR2 SASEGT. The CDR3 covers 15 residues.